The 32 T cell receptor beta chains below all came from one sample that was sequenced in a study of identical twins. TCRdb ran MiXCR on the 5' RACE reads and lists one entry per CDR3 protein. The sample carries 250,000 or so distinct CDR3 sequences, approximately 7% recorded once. The sample also formed part of further work on yellow fever vaccine responses in identical twins.

Sequenced: memory (CD45RO+) T cells sorted from blood. All receptors come from a woman under 30 in good health.

This clonotype was recorded a few times. The chain uses TRBV27 and TRBJ2-3; D might be TRBD2 (6 bases). Germline lookup yields CDR1 MNHEY and CDR2 SMNVEV (reference sequence). V gave up 6 bases and J gave up 4 bases, with 20 bases separating them. The CDR3 has 16 amino acids. The CDR3 DNA follows: TGTGCCAGCAGCACCACTAGCTGGACGTCATCAGATACGCAGTATTTT. It codes for CASSTTSWTSSDTQYF.

This clonotype has more than one count but fewer than ten. The V gene is TRBV5-6, the J gene TRBJ2-3; TRBD2 matches 8 bases. This CDR3 region has 17 residues. In germline, CDR1 is SGHDT, CDR2 YYEEEE. V dropped 4 bases and J dropped 3; count of bases not matched to a gene: 13. CDR3 sequence: CASSLGGGTLGTDTQYF. The CDR3 DNA follows: TGTGCCAGCAGCCTCGGGGGGGGCACCCTGGGAACAGATACGCAGTATTTT.

This clonotype was detected ten times or more. The rearrangement joins TRBV5-1 to TRBJ1-1; tentatively, D is TRBD1 (6 bases). Trimming took 4 bases from V and 1 from J, leaving 8 bases between them. Germline CDR1 reads SGHRS; CDR2 reads YFSETQ. The CDR3 totals 13 residues. The CDR3 DNA is TGCGCCAGCAGCCAACAGGGGAACACTGAAGCTTTCTTT. Encoded protein: CASSQQGNTEAFF.

The genes are TRBV20-1 and TRBJ2-3; D is unresolved. V lost 6 bases and J lost 1, with 17 bases in between. Germline CDR1 reads DFQATT; CDR2 reads SNEGSKA (reference sequence). This CDR3 contains 15 residues. The CDR3 DNA follows: TGCAGTGCCCCTTCCCTTTCTTCGGGCACAGATACGCAGTATTTT. It is translated as CSAPSLSSGTDTQYF.

Ten or more counts support this clonotype. V gene TRBV12-3 or TRBV12-4 combines with J gene TRBJ1-1; D gene unclear. The CDR3 spans 13 residues. V gave up 6 bases and J gave up 4 bases, with 12 bases separating them. The CDR3 sequence is CASSPVLGTEAFF. In nucleotides, the CDR3 is TGTGCCAGCAGCCCCGTGCTGGGCACTGAAGCTTTCTTT.

V is TRBV18 and J is TRBJ2-3; no clear D gene. Trimming left V 1 base short and J 2 bases short, with 7 bases between. The CDR3 is 14 residues long. Germline V gene data show CDR1 as KGHSH and CDR2 as LQKENI. The CDR3 loop reads CASSPQGYTDTQYF. The DNA of the CDR3 is TGTGCCAGCTCACCACAGGGCTACACAGATACGCAGTATTTT.

This clonotype occurred a few times. The chain recombines TRBV19 with TRBJ2-3, with TRBD2 identical over 7 bases. Germline CDR1 LNHDA, CDR2 SQIVND (reference sequence). J gave up 0 bases and V 3 bases, and 3 bases lay outside the gene matches. The length of the CDR3 is 15 residues. The CDR3 bases are TGTGCCAGTAGTATTAGGGAGGGAAGCACAGATACGCAGTATTTT. Translation gives CASSIREGSTDTQYF.

V gene TRBV14 combines with J gene TRBJ1-5, with D unresolved. This CDR3 comprises 18 residues. V lost 0 bases and J lost 0, with 15 bases in between. Germline-derived CDR1 and CDR2 are SGHDN and FVKESK. CDR3 amino acids: CASSQEHIGQTSNQPQHF. Here the CDR3 DNA reads TGTGCCAGCAGCCAAGAACACATAGGTCAGACTAGCAATCAGCCCCAGCATTTT. The full variable domain, its missing parts supplied by reference TRBV14 and TRBJ1-5, is EAGVTQFPSHSVIEKGQTVTLRCDPISGHDNLYWYRRVMGKEIKFLLHFVKESKQDESGMPNNRFLAERTGGTYSTLKVQPAELEDSGVYFCASSQEHIGQTSNQPQHFGDGTRLSIL.

In this sample, this clonotype turned up many times. The chain employs TRBV20-1 and TRBJ2-7; 11 bases align to TRBD2. Germline V gene sequence: CDR1 DFQATT, CDR2 SNEGSKA (reference sequence). The trim removed 1 base at V and 1 base at J, leaving 6 bases unmatched. This CDR3 is built from 16 residues. The CDR3 bases are TGCAGTGCTAGAGTCCTCCTAGCGGGAGGTTCCTACGAGCAGTACTTC. Protein: CSARVLLAGGSYEQYF.

This clonotype was found a few times. The chain combines TRBV28 with TRBJ1-5, with D possibly being TRBD1 (6 bases). Per germline, CDR1 MDHEN and CDR2 SYDVKM. The CDR3 is made up of 14 amino acids. The germline V and J ends were trimmed by 1 base and 6 bases, with 10 bases remaining between them. The CDR3 here is CASSLLGGTQPQHF. The CDR3 DNA reads as TGTGCCAGCAGTTTATTAGGGGGTACTCAGCCCCAGCATTTT.

At least ten counts were recorded for this clonotype. CDR3 loop: CASSQVVSYEQYF. CDR3 in DNA: TGCGCCAGCAGCCAGGTAGTCTCCTACGAGCAGTACTTC. V usage is TRBV5-1 and J usage is TRBJ2-7; D is ambiguous. Germline loops: CDR1 SGHRS, CDR2 YFSETQ. This CDR3 is 13 amino acids long. The V end was cut by 4 bases, the J end by 0 bases, with 8 bases between.

Ten or more counts support this clonotype. This chain connects TRBV5-1 to TRBJ1-1; D unresolved. Deletions cut 6 bases from V and 1 base from J, with 10 bases between. The germline CDR1 and CDR2 sequences are SGHRS and YFSETQ. The CDR3 totals 13 residues. The CDR3 DNA is TGCGCCAGCACCTGGGAGGAGAACACTGAAGCTTTCTTT. This translates into CASTWEENTEAFF.

Ten or more counts support this clonotype. This chain connects TRBV4-2 to TRBJ2-5; D remains ambiguous. Germline V lookup: CDR1 LGHNA, CDR2 YNFKEQ. This CDR3 region has 15 residues. V was clipped by 0 bases and J by 2 bases, with 10 bases between them. This chain's CDR3 is CASSQELRSQETQYF. The DNA for the CDR3 is TGTGCCAGCAGCCAAGAGTTGCGGTCTCAAGAGACCCAGTACTTC.

This clonotype occurred many times. The chain employs TRBV5-1 and TRBJ2-1; 9 nucleotides align to TRBD1. J was trimmed by 2 bases and V by 4 bases; bases with no gene match: 7. This CDR3 has 16 residues. In germline, CDR1 is SGHRS, CDR2 YFSETQ. This chain's CDR3 is CASSRPGQGTYNEQFF. Written as DNA, the CDR3 is TGCGCCAGCAGCCGCCCGGGACAGGGCACCTACAATGAGCAGTTCTTC.

This clonotype was detected only a few times. The chain is built from TRBV5-1 and TRBJ1-4, with 9 bases matching TRBD1. CDR1 is SGHRS, CDR2 YFSETQ, per germline. V lost 2 bases to trimming and J lost 8 bases; unmatched junction nucleotides: 4. This CDR3 has 14 residues. The CDR3 DNA reads TGCGCCAGCAGCTTTGACAGGGGGGCGGAAAAACTGTTTTTT. It translates to CASSFDRGAEKLFF.

The J gene is TRBJ2-3, the V gene TRBV7-2, with 7 bases matching TRBD1. Per germline, CDR1 SGHTA and CDR2 FQGNSA. V lost 4 bases to trimming and J lost 4 bases; unmatched junction nucleotides: 8. The CDR3 is 15 amino acids. The CDR3 sequence: CASSSRTGRADTQYF. The DNA for the CDR3 is TGTGCCAGCAGCTCACGGACAGGACGGGCAGATACGCAGTATTTT.

V and J are TRBV9 and TRBJ2-1; 12 bases agree with TRBD2. J lost 9 bases, V lost 1 base, and 11 bases had no gene match. Looked up from germline, CDR1 is SGDLS and CDR2 is YYNGEE. The CDR3 covers 17 residues. In nucleotides, the CDR3 is TGTGCCAGCAGCGTAAGCCCCACTAGCGGGAGGTCAGGTGAGCAGTTCTTC. Translation: CASSVSPTSGRSGEQFF.

V gene TRBV6-1 combines with J gene TRBJ2-3; D is uncertain. This CDR3 has 12 residues. Germline V lookup: CDR1 MNHNS, CDR2 SASEGT. V was clipped by 2 bases and J by 7 bases, with 7 bases between them. This CDR3 is CASSESLNTQYF. The CDR3 DNA reads as TGTGCCAGCAGTGAATCCCTTAATACGCAGTATTTT.

The chain links TRBV2 to TRBJ2-3; perhaps TRBD1 as D (5 bases). The CDR3 covers 19 residues. V was clipped by 11 bases and J by 0 bases, with 30 bases between them. Germline assignment: CDR1 SNHLY and CDR2 FYNNEI. The CDR3 sequence: CAFCLDPLRGRSSTDTQYF. As DNA, the CDR3 is TGTGCCTTCTGTTTAGATCCCCTAAGGGGAAGATCTAGCACAGATACGCAGTATTTT.

This clonotype was counted a few times. The junction departs from germline at one end; a sequencing error may be responsible. V gene TRBV29-1 combines with J gene TRBJ1-1, with a tentative D call TRBD1 (6 bases). Germline-derived CDR1 and CDR2 are SQVTM and ANQGSEA. This CDR3 region has 13 residues. The CDR3 loop reads CSVGGGGNTEAFF. The CDR3 nucleotides read TGTAGCGTTGGGGGCGGGGGGAACACTGAAGCTTTCTTT.

The chain couples TRBV20-1 to TRBJ2-5; D perhaps matches TRBD1 (5 bases). The CDR3 runs to 12 residues. The germline CDR1 and CDR2 sequences are DFQATT and SNEGSKA (reference sequence). Trimming removed 3 bases from V and 5 bases from J, with 10 bases in between. CDR3 in amino acids: CSASRQGETQYF. The CDR3 DNA follows: TGCAGTGCTAGTCGGCAGGGTGAGACCCAGTACTTC.

With regard to this clonotype: Germline and junction disagree at one end, which may indicate a read error. The chain employs TRBV20-1 and TRBJ2-1; D is perhaps TRBD2 (5 bases). The CDR3 totals 17 residues. Germline values: CDR1 DFQATT, CDR2 SNEGSKA (reference sequence). In DNA form, the CDR3 reads TGCTGTGCTAGAGACCCCGCCGAGACGGGGTTTTACAATGAGCAGTTCTTC. Its translation: CCARDPAETGFYNEQFF.

Ten or more counts support this clonotype. The gene calls are TRBV5-1 and TRBJ2-7; 11 bases are shared with TRBD2. This CDR3 comprises 14 residues. Germline lookup yields CDR1 SGHRS and CDR2 YFSETQ. V was pared by 4 bases and J by 4 bases, with 4 bases of the junction left unmatched. The CDR3 spells CASSTSGSTYEQYF. The CDR3 region has the DNA TGCGCCAGCAGCACTAGCGGGAGTACGTACGAGCAGTACTTC.

This clonotype was counted many times. This sequence joins TRBV28 and TRBJ2-3; 11 bases are a match to TRBD2. CDR3 length equals 17 residues. The germline CDR1 and CDR2 sequences are MDHEN and SYDVKM. Trimming cost V 4 bases and J 0 bases; bases outside gene matches: 6. CDR3 nucleotides: TGTGCCAGCAGTTCCTGGACTAGCGGGTATAGCACAGATACGCAGTATTTT. Its translation is CASSSWTSGYSTDTQYF.

This clonotype has ten or more counts. The chain uses TRBV2 and TRBJ1-4, with no clear D. CDR1 and CDR2 from the germline V gene are SNHLY and FYNNEI. Trimming left V 3 bases short and J 7 bases short, with 15 bases between. This CDR3 spans 15 amino acids. The CDR3 loop is CASSERSDLGEKLFF. As DNA, the CDR3 is TGTGCCAGCAGTGAGAGGTCCGATCTCGGTGAAAAACTGTTTTTT.

This clonotype occurred many times. This chain connects TRBV4-1 to TRBJ2-5; D unresolved. The V end lost 2 bases, the J end lost 4 bases, and 17 bases lay between the germline ends. Per germline, CDR1 MGHRA and CDR2 YSYEKL. The CDR3 consists of 16 residues. CDR3 coding DNA: TGCGCCAGCAGCCAACTTCACTTACTACGGACAGAGACCCAGTACTTC. This encodes CASSQLHLLRTETQYF.

This chain links TRBV5-5 with TRBJ2-3, with D tentatively TRBD2 (6 bases). Trimming removed 4 bases from V and 4 bases from J, with 16 bases in between. CDR1 SGHKS and CDR2 YYEKEE come from the germline V gene (reference sequence). CDR3 size: 15 residues. CDR3 nucleotide sequence: TGTGCCAGCAGCCCCCGAAGACTAGGCCCAGATACGCAGTATTTT. Translation: CASSPRRLGPDTQYF.

J is TRBJ2-2 and V is TRBV10-3, with no clear D. The CDR3 spans 14 residues. The germline gives CDR1 ENHRY, CDR2 SYGVKD. V lost 6 bases and J 0 bases, leaving 8 bases between the germline ends. The CDR3 DNA is TGTGCCATCAGAGACATAACGAACACCGGGGAGCTGTTTTTT. Protein: CAIRDITNTGELFF.

This clonotype was observed at least ten times. The genes are TRBV24-1 and TRBJ2-2; no clear D. Germline CDR1 and CDR2: KGHDR and SFDVKD. The CDR3 is 12 residues long. Deletions cut 6 bases from V and 6 bases from J, with 7 bases between. The CDR3 is CATSRSAGELFF. The CDR3 coding sequence is TGTGCCACCAGTCGGAGTGCCGGGGAGCTGTTTTTT.

The chain couples TRBV7-2 to TRBJ2-1; weak D call: TRBD2 (5 bases). Trimming removed 4 bases at V and 10 bases at J, with 14 bases between. The CDR3 runs to 13 residues. Germline CDR1 SGHTA, CDR2 FQGNSA. CDR3: CASSSAPPGEQFF. CDR3 in DNA: TGTGCCAGCAGCTCGGCCCCCCCGGGGGAGCAGTTCTTC.

In this sample, this clonotype turned up a few times. The chain employs TRBV5-1 and TRBJ1-4; 8 bases agree with TRBD1. After removal of 0 bases from V and 11 bases from J, the junction contained 6 bases not matched to a gene. The CDR3 runs to 14 residues. The germline V gene has CDR1 SGHRS and CDR2 YFSETQ. The CDR3: CASSLGTGLDKLFF. Here the CDR3 DNA reads TGCGCCAGCAGCTTGGGGACAGGGCTTGACAAACTGTTTTTT.

This CDR3 is CASSQRNQPQHF. CDR3 DNA sequence: TGTGCCAGCAGCCAAAGGAATCAGCCCCAGCATTTT. The V call is TRBV14, the J call TRBJ1-5; unclear D gene. V was trimmed by 2 bases and J by 4 bases, leaving 3 bases between them. The CDR3 extends over 12 amino acids. The V gene's germline CDR1 is SGHDN and CDR2 FVKESK.